The clone carrying this T cell receptor beta chain was counted a few times. These data come from a study of beta chain features in type 1 diabetes. Expressed TCRB transcripts were sequenced, since all the RNA that had been isolated was reverse transcribed. Using immunoSEQ multiplex PCR, the repertoire was profiled, and TCRdb retains in-frame clones only, with some absent. The sample includes 970,000 or so clones, 17% seen only once; the top ten take around 0.02%. The clonotype originates from a woman aged 18-29 years in good health. The sequenced sample consisted of naive CD4+ T cells from blood.

CDR3 region: CASSPIGAGGPYEQYF. For the CDR3, the DNA is TGTGCCAGCAGCCCTATCGGAGCGGGAGGGCCCTACGAGCAGTACTTC. The chain employs TRBV28 and TRBJ2-7; 10 nucleotides line up with TRBD2. The CDR3 covers 16 residues. Germline V gene sequence: CDR1 MDHEN, CDR2 SYDVKM. The trim removed 6 bases at V and 2 bases at J, leaving 10 bases unmatched.